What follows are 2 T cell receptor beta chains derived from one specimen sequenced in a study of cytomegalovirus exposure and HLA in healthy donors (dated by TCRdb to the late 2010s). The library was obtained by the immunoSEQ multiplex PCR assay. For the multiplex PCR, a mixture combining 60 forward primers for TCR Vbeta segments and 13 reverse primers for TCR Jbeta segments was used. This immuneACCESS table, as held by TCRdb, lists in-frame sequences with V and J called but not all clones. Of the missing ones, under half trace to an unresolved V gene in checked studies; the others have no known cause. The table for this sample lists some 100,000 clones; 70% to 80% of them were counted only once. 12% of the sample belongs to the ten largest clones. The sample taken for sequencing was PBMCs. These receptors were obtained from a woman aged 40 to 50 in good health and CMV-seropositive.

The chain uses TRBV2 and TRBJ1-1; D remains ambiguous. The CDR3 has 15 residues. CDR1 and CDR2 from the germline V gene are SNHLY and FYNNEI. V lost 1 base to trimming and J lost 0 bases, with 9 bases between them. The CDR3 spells CASSEDRTMNTEAFF. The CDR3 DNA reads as TGTGCCAGCAGTGAAGACAGAACCATGAACACTGAAGCTTTCTTT.

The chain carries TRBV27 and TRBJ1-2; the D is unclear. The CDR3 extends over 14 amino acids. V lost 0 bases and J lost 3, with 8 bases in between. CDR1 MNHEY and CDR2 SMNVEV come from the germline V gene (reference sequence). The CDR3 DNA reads TGTGCCAGCAGTTTATCCCGGGTTGACTATGGCTACACCTTC. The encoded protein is CASSLSRVDYGYTF.